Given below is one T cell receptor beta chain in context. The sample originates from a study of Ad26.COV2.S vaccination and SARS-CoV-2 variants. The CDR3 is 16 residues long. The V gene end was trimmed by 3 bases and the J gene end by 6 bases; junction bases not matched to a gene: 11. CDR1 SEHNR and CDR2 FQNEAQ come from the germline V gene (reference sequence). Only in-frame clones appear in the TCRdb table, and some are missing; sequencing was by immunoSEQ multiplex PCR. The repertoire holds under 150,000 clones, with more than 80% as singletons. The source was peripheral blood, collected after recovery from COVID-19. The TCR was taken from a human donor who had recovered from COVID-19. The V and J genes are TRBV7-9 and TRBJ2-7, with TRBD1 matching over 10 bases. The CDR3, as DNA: TGTGCCAGCAGCTTTTCCCCCGGGACAGGGGTTGCCGAGCAGTACTTC. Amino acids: CASSFSPGTGVAEQYF.